This T cell receptor (beta chain) came from a study of shared clonotypes between healthy human individuals. Input per replicate PCR of unsorted PBMC was around 0.3 ug DNA, corresponding to around 30,000 T cell genomes. Unsorted PBMC DNA was run through sequencing on ten immunoSEQ deep assay plates. Sequencing used immunoSEQ multiplex PCR; TCRdb keeps in-frame clones, though not all of them. The top ten clones hold less than 15% of a sample with around 500,000 clones, 75% to 85% of them seen once. Approximately 90 million PBMCs were counted before genomic DNA extraction. CDR3 length equals 18 residues. Per the germline V gene, CDR1 is KGHSH and CDR2 is LQKENI. V dropped 2 bases and J dropped 3; count of bases not matched to a gene: 7.

This chain joins TRBV18 and TRBJ2-3; 14 bases map to TRBD2. The material sequenced was PBMCs. This clonotype was obtained from a middle-aged woman in good health. Some clones in this sample may be carry-over from other donors' samples. CDR3 nucleotides: TGTGCCAGCTCACCATTGGGACTAGCGGGAGTCGGGACAGATACGCAGTATTTT. It translates to CASSPLGLAGVGTDTQYF.